Detailed here is one T cell receptor beta chain. Produced via immunoSEQ multiplex PCR; TCRdb's table is partial and in-frame only. The data hold 1.5 million to 2.5 million clones, with about 94% observed a single time. The entry originates in a study of shared clonotypes between healthy human individuals. The V gene's germline CDR1 is SGDLS and CDR2 YYNGEE. Trimming took 0 bases from V and 3 from J, leaving 15 bases between them. CDR3 length equals 16 residues. CD45RO-negative CD8 cells positively selected for CCR7 made up the naive population, which excluded terminally differentiated effector memory CD45RA+ cells.

The source material was naive CD8+ T cells sorted from blood. The chain joins TRBV9 to TRBJ1-1, with D unresolved. The TCR originated in a man younger than 35 in good health. The CDR3 here is CASSVGPSATYTEAFF. As DNA, the CDR3 is TGTGCCAGCAGCGTAGGCCCCTCCGCGACTTACACTGAAGCTTTCTTT. Full variable domain (outside the CDR3, taken from reference TRBV9 and TRBJ1-1): DSGVTQTPKHLITATGQRVTLRCSPRSGDLSVYWYQQSLDQGLQFLIQYYNGEERAKGNILERFSAQQFPDLHSELNLSSLELGDSALYFCASSVGPSATYTEAFFGQGTRLTVV.